The clone carrying this T cell receptor beta chain showed up just a few times. The V and J ends lost 10 bases and 5 bases, in that order; junction bases with no gene match: 10. Germline CDR1 is SNHLY and CDR2 is FYNNEI. This CDR3 is 15 amino acids long. TCR beta CDR3 region amplification was performed from RNA transcripts. Carried out on the TCR CDR3, a first-round RT-PCR used the HTBI primer set. MiXCR was run by TCRdb on the multiplex PCR reads, yielding one entry per CDR3 protein. This sample carries 730,000 or so distinct CDR3 sequences, over 15% of them seen once, and the ten largest clones take 16%. Reasons for excluding patients were uncontrolled infection, other autoimmune disease, pregnancy or lactation. The sample belongs to a study of T cells in Graves' hyperthyroidism and ophthalmopathy.

Source material: blood. The sequence derives from a woman aged 45-60 years with Graves' hyperthyroidism that later progressed to Graves' ophthalmopathy. This chain joins TRBV2 and TRBJ2-3; 12 bases align to TRBD2. The CDR3 DNA sequence: TGTGCCACCAGCGTGACTAGCGGGGGTTTAGATACGCAGTATTTT. This codes for CATSVTSGGLDTQYF.